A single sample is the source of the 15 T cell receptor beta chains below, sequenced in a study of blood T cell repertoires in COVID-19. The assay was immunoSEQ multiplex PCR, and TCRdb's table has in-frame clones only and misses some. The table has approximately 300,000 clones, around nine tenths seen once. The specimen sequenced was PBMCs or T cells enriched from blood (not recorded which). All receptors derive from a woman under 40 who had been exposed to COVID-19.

The DNA of the CDR3 is TGCGCCAGCAGCTTGTATCCGGGACAGGGGGCAAATGAGCAGTTCTTC. Translated: CASSLYPGQGANEQFF. The J gene is TRBJ2-1, the V gene TRBV5-1; 12 bases are shared with TRBD1. The ends lost 1 base at V and 7 bases at J; junction bases unmatched: 6. Germline CDR1 is SGHRS and CDR2 is YFSETQ. This CDR3 spans 16 amino acids.

The CDR3 coding sequence is TGCGCCAGCAGCCTGGGGCCGGGAAGGGTCGGGACCGGGGAGCTGTTTTTT. Translation gives CASSLGPGRVGTGELFF. V is TRBV5-1 and J is TRBJ2-2; D is tentatively TRBD1 or TRBD2 (5 bases each). Per the germline V gene, CDR1 is SGHRS and CDR2 is YFSETQ. V shed 4 bases and J shed 5 bases, with 21 bases lying between them. This CDR3 is built from 17 residues.

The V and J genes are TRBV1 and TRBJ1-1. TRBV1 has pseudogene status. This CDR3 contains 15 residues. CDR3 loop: CTSSHPGHWENEAFF. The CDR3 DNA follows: TGCACCAGCAGCCATCCGGGCCACTGGGAGAATGAAGCTTTCTTT.

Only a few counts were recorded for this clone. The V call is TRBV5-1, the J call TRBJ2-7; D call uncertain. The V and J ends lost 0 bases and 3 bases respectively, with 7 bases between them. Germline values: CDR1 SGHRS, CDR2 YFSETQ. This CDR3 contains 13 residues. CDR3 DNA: TGCGCCAGCAGCTTGGAAACCAGCTACGAGCAGTACTTC. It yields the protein CASSLETSYEQYF. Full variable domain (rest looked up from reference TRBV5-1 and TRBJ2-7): KAGVTQTPRYLIKTRGQQVTLSCSPISGHRSVSWYQQTPGQGLQFLFEYFSETQRNKGNFPGRFSGRQFSNSRSEMNVSTLELGDSALYLCASSLETSYEQYFGPGTRLTVT.

The CDR3: CSVPRDRGGASAEAFF. The CDR3 nucleotides are TGCAGCGTTCCAAGGGACAGGGGGGGAGCGAGTGCTGAAGCTTTCTTT. The V and J genes are TRBV29-1 and TRBJ1-1, with 11 bases lining up with TRBD1. This CDR3 region has 16 residues. Trimming removed 5 bases from V and 6 bases from J; junction bases left unmatched: 14. The V gene's germline CDR1 is SQVTM and CDR2 ANQGSEA.

CDR3 sequence: CASSPPGTEAFF. CDR3 bases: TGTGCCAGCAGTCCCCCGGGGACTGAAGCTTTCTTT. The rearrangement joins TRBV6-5 to TRBJ1-1; D is uncertain. Germline CDR1 MNHEY, CDR2 SVGAGI. The CDR3 loop spans 12 amino acids. The ends were cut back, 5 bases at V and 5 bases at J, with 9 bases in the middle.

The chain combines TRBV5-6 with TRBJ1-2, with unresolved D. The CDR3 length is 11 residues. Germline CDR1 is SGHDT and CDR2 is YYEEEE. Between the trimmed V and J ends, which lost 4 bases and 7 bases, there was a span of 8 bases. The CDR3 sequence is CASSRRGGYTF. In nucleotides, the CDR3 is TGTGCCAGCAGCCGTCGCGGTGGCTACACCTTC. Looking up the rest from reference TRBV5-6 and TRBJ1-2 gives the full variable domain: DAGVTQSPTHLIKTRGQQVTLRCSPKSGHDTVSWYQQALGQGPQFIFQYYEEEERQRGNFPDRFSGHQFPNYSSELNVNALLLGDSALYLCASSRRGGYTFGSGTRLTVV.

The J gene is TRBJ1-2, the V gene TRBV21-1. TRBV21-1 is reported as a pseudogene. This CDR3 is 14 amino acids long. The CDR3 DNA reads TGTGCCAGCAGCAGGGGTTCAGAGGGCCTCTGCTACACCTTC. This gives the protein CASSRGSEGLCYTF.

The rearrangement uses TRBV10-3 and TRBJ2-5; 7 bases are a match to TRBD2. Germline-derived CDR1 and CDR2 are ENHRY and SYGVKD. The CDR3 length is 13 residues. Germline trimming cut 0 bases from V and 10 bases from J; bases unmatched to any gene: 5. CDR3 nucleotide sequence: TGTGCCATCAGTGAGTCTGGGGGGGTACGCCAGTACTTC. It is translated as CAISESGGVRQYF.

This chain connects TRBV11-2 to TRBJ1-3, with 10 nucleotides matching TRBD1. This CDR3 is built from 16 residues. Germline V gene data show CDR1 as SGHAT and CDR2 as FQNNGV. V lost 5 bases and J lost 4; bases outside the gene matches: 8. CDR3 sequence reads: CASSDRDRGRGNTIYF. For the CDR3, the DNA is TGTGCCAGCAGCGACCGGGACAGGGGAAGAGGAAACACCATATATTTT. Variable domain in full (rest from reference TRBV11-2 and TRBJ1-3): EAGVAQSPRYKIIEKRQSVAFWCNPISGHATLYWYQQILGQGPKLLIQFQNNGVVDDSQLPKDRFSAERLKGVDSTLKIQPAKLEDSAVYLCASSDRDRGRGNTIYFGEGSWLTVV.

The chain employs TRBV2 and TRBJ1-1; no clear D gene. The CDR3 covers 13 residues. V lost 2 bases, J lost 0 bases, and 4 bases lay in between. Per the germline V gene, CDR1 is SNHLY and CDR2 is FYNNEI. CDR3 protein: CASSETVNTEAFF. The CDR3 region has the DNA TGTGCCAGCAGTGAAACAGTGAACACTGAAGCTTTCTTT.

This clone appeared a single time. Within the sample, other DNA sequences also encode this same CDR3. The CDR3 reads CASSPDRNYGYTF. CDR3 bases: TGTGCCAGCAGTCCGGACAGAAACTATGGCTACACCTTC. The chain uses TRBV7-2 and TRBJ1-2, with a possible D match to TRBD1 (6 bases). The V gene lost 6 bases and the J gene lost 2 bases, with 10 bases spanning the gap. The CDR3 runs 13 residues. Germline V CDR1 and CDR2: SGHTA, FQGNSA. The full variable domain, completed using reference TRBV7-2 and TRBJ1-2, is GAGVSQSPSNKVTEKGKDVELRCDPISGHTALYWYRQSLGQGLEFLIYFQGNSAPDKSGLPSDRFSAERTGGSVSTLTIQRTQQEDSAVYLCASSPDRNYGYTFGSGTRLTVV.

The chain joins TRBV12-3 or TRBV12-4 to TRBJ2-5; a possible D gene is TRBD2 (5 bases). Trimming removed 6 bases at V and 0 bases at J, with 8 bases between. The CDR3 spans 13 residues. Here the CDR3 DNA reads TGTGCCAGCAGCCCGGACTACCAAGAGACCCAGTACTTC. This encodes CASSPDYQETQYF.

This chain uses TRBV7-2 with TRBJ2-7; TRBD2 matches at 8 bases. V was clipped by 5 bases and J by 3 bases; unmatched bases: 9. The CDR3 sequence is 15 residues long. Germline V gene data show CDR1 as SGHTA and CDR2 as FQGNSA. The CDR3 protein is CASSRRSGGGYEQYF. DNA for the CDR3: TGTGCCAGCAGCCGTAGAAGCGGGGGTGGCTACGAGCAGTACTTC.

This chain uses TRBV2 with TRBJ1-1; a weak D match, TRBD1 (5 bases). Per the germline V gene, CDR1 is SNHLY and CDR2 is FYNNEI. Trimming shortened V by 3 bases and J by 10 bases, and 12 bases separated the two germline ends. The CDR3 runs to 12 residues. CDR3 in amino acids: CASSEGGVGAFF. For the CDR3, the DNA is TGTGCCAGCAGTGAGGGGGGGGTCGGAGCTTTCTTT.